The 26 T cell receptor beta chains below all came from one sample that was sequenced in a study of molecular identifiers for immune sequencing clone quantification. Using its own MiXCR run on the PCR reads, TCRdb lists one record per CDR3 protein. In the table there are about 510,000 distinct CDR3 sequences, 25% of which are singletons. The sample taken for sequencing was naive CD8+ T cells from blood, with Jurkat cell RNA spiked in. Subset defined: FACS-sorted CD8+CD4-CCR7+CD45RA+ naive T cells. The receptors shown here come from a human donor in good health. Some libraries in this study had Jurkat cell RNA spiked in.

Concerning this clonotype: Given a much more abundant clone one base away, this may be a read error. As DNA, the CDR3 is TGCGCCAGCAGGCAAGAAGCAGACTGGGGGGATCAGCCCCAGCATTTT. Translating gives CASRQEADWGDQPQHF. The V call is TRBV4-1, the J call TRBJ1-5; D might be TRBD1 (5 bases). The CDR3 has 16 amino acids. From germline, CDR1 is MGHRA and CDR2 YSYEKL.

This clonotype was seen at least ten times. The V call is TRBV7-2, the J call TRBJ2-2; D unresolved. Germline V CDR1 and CDR2: SGHTA, FQGNSA. Deletions cut 4 bases from V and 8 bases from J, with 5 bases between. The CDR3 is made up of 11 amino acids. CDR3: CASSYRGELFF. The CDR3 bases are TGTGCCAGCAGCTACCGTGGGGAGCTGTTTTTT.

As regards this clonotype: A read error may produce the germline difference seen at one junction end. This sequence joins TRBV30 and TRBJ2-7; possibly TRBD2 for D (5 bases). CDR1 is GTSNPN and CDR2 is SVGIG in the germline V gene (reference sequence). This CDR3 has 13 amino acids. The CDR3 sequence is CAWSVLGSSELYF. In nucleotides, the CDR3 is TGTGCCTGGAGTGTACTAGGATCCTCCGAGCTGTACTTC.

In its sample, this clonotype was seen many times. The chain couples TRBV12-3 or TRBV12-4 to TRBJ1-2; D unclear. Trimming cost V 3 bases and J 4 bases, with 9 bases left between them. This CDR3 has 13 residues. The CDR3 sequence is CASSFGTVYGYTF. The CDR3 coding sequence is TGTGCCAGCAGTTTCGGAACAGTCTATGGCTACACCTTC.

This clonotype has just a few counts. This chain links TRBV7-2 with TRBJ1-6; D possibly corresponds to TRBD1 (6 bases). Trimming stripped 1 base from V and 15 bases from J, with 16 bases between. The CDR3 is 14 residues long. Germline-derived CDR1 and CDR2 are SGHTA and FQGNSA. The CDR3 loop is CASSLDQGPPHLHF. The DNA of the CDR3 is TGTGCCAGCAGCTTAGATCAGGGGCCGCCCCACCTCCACTTT.

This clonotype appeared a few times. This rearrangement joins TRBV19 to TRBJ1-2; D might be TRBD1 (5 bases). V shed 9 bases and J shed 6 bases, with 11 bases lying between them. Looked up from germline, CDR1 is LNHDA and CDR2 is SQIVND (reference sequence). The CDR3 has 11 amino acids. The CDR3 DNA sequence: TGTGCCAGCCGGACAATAAATGGCTACACCTTC. This translates into CASRTINGYTF.

This clonotype was counted between two and nine times. CDR3 sequence (DNA): TGCAGCGCCCCGACTAGCGGGGGCCTCGCTGATGAGCAGTTCTTC. It translates to CSAPTSGGLADEQFF. This chain joins TRBV29-1 and TRBJ2-1; 12 nucleotides match TRBD2. CDR3 size: 15 residues. V gave up 7 bases and J gave up 8 bases; unmatched junction bases: 12. Per germline, CDR1 SQVTM and CDR2 ANQGSEA.

As concerns this clonotype: A much larger clonotype is one base distant, so this may be a read error. This rearrangement joins TRBV7-9 to TRBJ1-1; D gene uncertain. The CDR3 sequence is 18 residues long. CDR1 SEHNR and CDR2 FQNEAQ come from the germline V gene (reference sequence). Here the CDR3 DNA reads TGTGCCTGCAGCTTAGACTCAGAACAAACAAAAGAGAACACTGAAGCTTTCTTT. Its translation: CACSLDSEQTKENTEAFF.

CDR3 loop: CASSPQGVLFSGANVLTF. CDR3 DNA sequence: TGTGCCAGCAGTCCTCAGGGGGTGTTGTTTTCTGGGGCCAACGTCCTGACTTTC. The chain couples TRBV27 to TRBJ2-6, with TRBD1 identical over 7 bases. This CDR3 is built from 18 residues. Losses at the gene ends were 5 bases for V and 1 base for J; bases not matched to a gene: 11. Germline CDR1 is MNHEY and CDR2 is SMNVEV (reference sequence).

Remarks on this clonotype: A much larger clonotype is one base distant, so this may be a read error. This chain joins TRBV4-1 and TRBJ1-5; D call uncertain. This CDR3 region has 14 residues. Germline assignment: CDR1 MGHRA and CDR2 YSYEKL. The CDR3 loop is CASSPVSSNLPQHF. CDR3 DNA sequence: TGCGCCAGCAGCCCGGTCAGTAGCAATCTGCCCCAGCATTTT.

The chain combines TRBV15 with TRBJ2-1; 12 bases fit TRBD2. Per the germline V gene, CDR1 is LNHNV and CDR2 is YYDKDF (reference sequence). CDR3 length equals 14 residues. With V trimmed by 7 bases and J by 5 bases, 3 bases remained unmatched. CDR3 coding DNA: TGTGCCACCACGGCTAGCGGGAGGGACAATGAGCAGTTCTTC. This codes for CATTASGRDNEQFF. The full variable domain, in which reference TRBV15 and TRBJ2-1 provide the parts outside the CDR3, is DAMVIQNPRYQVTQFGKPVTLSCSQTLNHNVMYWYQQKSSQAPKLLFHYYDKDFNNEADTPDNFQSRRPNTSFCFLDIRSPGLGDTAMYLCATTASGRDNEQFFGPGTRLTVL.

A few counts support this clonotype. V and J are TRBV30 and TRBJ2-3, with D perhaps assigned TRBD1 or TRBD2 (6 bases each). This CDR3 contains 15 residues. V gave up 4 bases and J gave up 4 bases, with 18 bases separating them. In germline, CDR1 is GTSNPN, CDR2 SVGIG (reference sequence). The CDR3 here is CAWTGAGASADTQYF. The CDR3 nucleotides are TGTGCCTGGACGGGGGCAGGGGCGAGCGCAGATACGCAGTATTTT. Full variable domain (missing parts from reference TRBV30 and TRBJ2-3): SQTIHQWPATLVQPVGSPLSLECTVEGTSNPNLYWYRQAAGRGLQLLFYSVGIGQISSEVPQNLSASRPQDRQFILSSKKLLLSDSGFYLCAWTGAGASADTQYFGPGTRLTVL.

This sequence joins TRBV7-9 and TRBJ2-7; D not certain. The CDR3 consists of 16 residues. CDR1 and CDR2 (germline): SEHNR, FQNEAQ (reference sequence). V gave up 5 bases and J gave up 3 bases, with 20 bases separating them. For the CDR3, the DNA is TGTGCCAGCAGCCGGATTCTTCCGAGTAGAGGCTACGAGCAGTACTTC. It encodes CASSRILPSRGYEQYF.

The J gene is TRBJ2-7, the V gene TRBV29-1; D uncertain. Trimming shortened V by 0 bases and J by 0 bases, and 3 bases separated the two germline ends. The CDR3 contains 12 residues. Germline CDR1 reads SQVTM; CDR2 reads ANQGSEA. CDR3 DNA: TGCAGCGTTGAAGAACCCTCCTACGAGCAGTACTTC. This sequence encodes CSVEEPSYEQYF.

The table lists this clonotype with a count of one. Just one base apart from a much larger clone, this may be a read error. The V and J genes are TRBV7-9 and TRBJ1-1; D ambiguous. The germline V gene has CDR1 SEHNR and CDR2 FQNEAQ (reference sequence). CDR3 length equals 13 residues. Trimming cost V 5 bases and J 7 bases, with 14 bases left between them. CDR3 sequence: CASSREVDNEAFF. The CDR3 DNA sequence: TGTGCCAGCAGCCGAGAGGTAGATAATGAAGCTTTCTTT.

This clonotype was observed a handful of times. The chain employs TRBV27 and TRBJ2-3; 9 bases match TRBD2. The CDR3 contains 16 residues. J gave up 4 bases and V 4 bases, and 9 bases lay outside the gene matches. Germline CDR1 reads MNHEY; CDR2 reads SMNVEV (reference sequence). The CDR3 nucleotides are TGTGCCAGCAGTTCAGGGACTAGCTGGGGGGCAGATACGCAGTATTTT. It codes for CASSSGTSWGADTQYF.

This clonotype was recorded many times. The chain couples TRBV2 to TRBJ2-2, with a weak D call TRBD2 (6 bases). This CDR3 has 15 amino acids. Trimming cost V 3 bases and J 4 bases, with 12 bases left between them. The germline V gene has CDR1 SNHLY and CDR2 FYNNEI. The CDR3 DNA reads as TGTGCCAGCAGTGAGCCCCGGGACTCCACCGGGGAGCTGTTTTTT. This codes for CASSEPRDSTGELFF.

The V gene is TRBV9, the J gene TRBJ2-2; 9 bases map to TRBD1. J gave up 3 bases and V 4 bases, and 10 bases lay outside the gene matches. Germline assignment: CDR1 SGDLS and CDR2 YYNGEE. The CDR3 is 17 residues long. The CDR3 nucleotides read TGTGCCAGCAGCCCCGACCGGACAGGGGTGCACACCGGGGAGCTGTTTTTT. This sequence encodes CASSPDRTGVHTGELFF.

The rearrangement joins TRBV21-1 to TRBJ2-4; the D call of TRBD1 is as the table states it, not checked on the DNA. TRBV21-1 is designated a pseudogene. The CDR3 runs 17 residues. CDR3 bases: TGTGCCAGCAGCAAAGAGTCAAGGGGTCCCACCGGGGACATTCAGTACTTC. This codes for CASSKESRGPTGDIQYF.

As for this clonotype: A much larger clone lies a single base off, so this may be a read error. J is TRBJ2-7 and V is TRBV25-1; D may correspond to TRBD1 or TRBD2 (5 bases each). Germline CDR1 MGHDK, CDR2 SYGVNS. V was cut by 6 bases and J by 0 bases, with 9 bases left in between. The CDR3 totals 13 residues. CDR3 nucleotides: TGTGCCAGCAGCAGGGACCTCTCCTACGAGCAGTACTTC. This translates into CASSRDLSYEQYF.

In nucleotides, the CDR3 is TGTGCCAGCAGGGAGGAACTAGCGGGAACAGATACGCAGTATTTT. Translated, it gives CASREELAGTDTQYF. The V gene is TRBV27, the J gene TRBJ2-3; 10 bases line up with TRBD2. The CDR3 sequence is 15 residues long. Germline V gives CDR1 MNHEY, CDR2 SMNVEV (reference sequence). The V segment lost 6 bases and the J segment 3 bases; nucleotides outside the gene matches: 6.

This clonotype turned up a few times. The chain has TRBV7-6 and TRBJ2-7, with TRBD2 matching 10 bases. Per germline, CDR1 SGHVS and CDR2 FNYEAQ. This CDR3 is 18 amino acids long. With 4 bases clipped from V and 1 base from J, the junction kept 13 bases outside the gene matches. The CDR3 protein is CASSYPSGRGDGSYEQYF. The DNA for the CDR3 is TGTGCCAGCAGCTACCCGAGCGGGAGGGGAGATGGGTCCTACGAGCAGTACTTC.

This clonotype occurred many times. CDR3 nucleotides: TGTGCCAGCAGCTTAACACTGGCCCCAGATACGCAGTATTTT. Protein product: CASSLTLAPDTQYF. The chain combines TRBV11-2 with TRBJ2-3; D gene unclear. V lost 2 bases and J lost 4, with 10 bases in between. The CDR3 consists of 14 residues. Germline CDR1 reads SGHAT; CDR2 reads FQNNGV.

This clonotype was seen ten or more times. The chain employs TRBV14 and TRBJ2-2; no definite D call. V was cut by 4 bases and J by 6 bases, with 12 bases left in between. The CDR3 contains 14 residues. The germline V gene encodes CDR1 SGHDN and CDR2 FVKESK. DNA for the CDR3: TGTGCCAGCAGCCCCAATGGGCTACCCGGGGAGCTGTTTTTT. Translation: CASSPNGLPGELFF.

The chain combines TRBV6-5 with TRBJ1-1; maybe TRBD1 (6 bases). V dropped 2 bases and J dropped 4 bases, with 14 bases sitting between them. Germline V gene data show CDR1 as MNHEY and CDR2 as SVGAGI. The CDR3 extends over 15 amino acids. The CDR3 loop is CASSYRVPGATEAFF. The DNA for the CDR3 is TGTGCCAGCAGTTACAGGGTCCCGGGGGCCACTGAAGCTTTCTTT.

The gene calls are TRBV4-1 and TRBJ2-7; perhaps TRBD2 as D (6 bases). The CDR3 sequence is 13 residues long. Trimming pared 8 bases from V and 4 bases from J, leaving 15 bases between. Germline V lookup: CDR1 MGHRA, CDR2 YSYEKL. CDR3 protein: CASSLAPQYEQYF. The CDR3 DNA reads TGCGCCAGCTCACTAGCTCCGCAATACGAGCAGTACTTC.